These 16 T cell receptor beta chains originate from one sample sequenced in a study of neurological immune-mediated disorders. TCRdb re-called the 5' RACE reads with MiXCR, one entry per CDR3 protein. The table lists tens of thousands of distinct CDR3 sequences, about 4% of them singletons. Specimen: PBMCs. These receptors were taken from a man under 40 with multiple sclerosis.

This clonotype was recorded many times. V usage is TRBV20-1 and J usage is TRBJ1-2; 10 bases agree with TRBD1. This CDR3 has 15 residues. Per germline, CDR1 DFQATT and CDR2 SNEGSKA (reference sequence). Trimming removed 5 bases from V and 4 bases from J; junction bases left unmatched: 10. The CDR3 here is CSAPVRQGASYGYTF. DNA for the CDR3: TGCAGTGCTCCCGTAAGACAGGGGGCAAGCTATGGCTACACCTTC.

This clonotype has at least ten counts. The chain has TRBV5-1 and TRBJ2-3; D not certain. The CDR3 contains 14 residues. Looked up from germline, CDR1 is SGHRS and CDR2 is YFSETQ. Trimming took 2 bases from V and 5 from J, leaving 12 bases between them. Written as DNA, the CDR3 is TGCGCCAGCAGCTTTGACACCACGGGAGATACGCAGTATTTT. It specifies CASSFDTTGDTQYF.

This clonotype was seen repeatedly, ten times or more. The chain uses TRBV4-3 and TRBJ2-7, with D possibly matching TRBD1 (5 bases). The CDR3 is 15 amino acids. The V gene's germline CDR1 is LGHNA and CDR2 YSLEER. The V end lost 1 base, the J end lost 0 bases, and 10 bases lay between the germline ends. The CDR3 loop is CASSQVQGGSYEQYF. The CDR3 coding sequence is TGCGCCAGCAGCCAAGTCCAGGGTGGCTCCTACGAGCAGTACTTC.

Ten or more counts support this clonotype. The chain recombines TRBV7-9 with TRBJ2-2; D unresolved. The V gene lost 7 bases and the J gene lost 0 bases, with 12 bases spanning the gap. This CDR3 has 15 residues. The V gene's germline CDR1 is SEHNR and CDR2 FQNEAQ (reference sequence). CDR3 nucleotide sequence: TGTGCCAGCACCGTCCCCACTACGAACACCGGGGAGCTGTTTTTT. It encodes CASTVPTTNTGELFF.

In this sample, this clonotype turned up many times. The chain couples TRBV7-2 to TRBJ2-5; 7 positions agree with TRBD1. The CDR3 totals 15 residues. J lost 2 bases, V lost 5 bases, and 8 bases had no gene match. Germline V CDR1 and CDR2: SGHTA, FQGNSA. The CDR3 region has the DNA TGTGCCAGCAGCCCGAGACAGGGACGTCAAGAGACCCAGTACTTC. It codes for CASSPRQGRQETQYF.

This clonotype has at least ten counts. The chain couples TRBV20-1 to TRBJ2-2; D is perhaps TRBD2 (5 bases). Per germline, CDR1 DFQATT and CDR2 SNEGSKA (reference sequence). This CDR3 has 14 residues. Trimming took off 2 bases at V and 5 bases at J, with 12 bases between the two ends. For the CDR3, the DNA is TGCAGTGCTAGATTTAACGGGGTTACCGGGGAGCTGTTTTTT. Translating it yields CSARFNGVTGELFF.

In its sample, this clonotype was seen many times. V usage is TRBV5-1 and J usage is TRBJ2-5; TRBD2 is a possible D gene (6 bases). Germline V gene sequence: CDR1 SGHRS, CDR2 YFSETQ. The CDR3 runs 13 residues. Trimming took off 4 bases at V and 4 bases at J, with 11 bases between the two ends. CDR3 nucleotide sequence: TGCGCCAGCAGCCAGGTGGGGGGAGAGACCCAGTACTTC. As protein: CASSQVGGETQYF.

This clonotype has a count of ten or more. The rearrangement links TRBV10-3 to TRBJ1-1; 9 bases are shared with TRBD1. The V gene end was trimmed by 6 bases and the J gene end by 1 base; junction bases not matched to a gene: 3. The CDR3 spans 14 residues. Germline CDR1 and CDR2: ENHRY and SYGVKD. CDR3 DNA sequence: TGTGCCATCAGCCAACAGGGGGCGAACACTGAAGCTTTCTTT. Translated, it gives CAISQQGANTEAFF.

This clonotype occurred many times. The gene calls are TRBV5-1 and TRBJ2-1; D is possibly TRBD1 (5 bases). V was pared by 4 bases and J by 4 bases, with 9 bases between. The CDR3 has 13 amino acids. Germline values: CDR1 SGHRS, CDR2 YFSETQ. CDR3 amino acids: CASSPQGYNEQFF. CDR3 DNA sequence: TGCGCCAGCAGCCCCCAGGGTTACAATGAGCAGTTCTTC.

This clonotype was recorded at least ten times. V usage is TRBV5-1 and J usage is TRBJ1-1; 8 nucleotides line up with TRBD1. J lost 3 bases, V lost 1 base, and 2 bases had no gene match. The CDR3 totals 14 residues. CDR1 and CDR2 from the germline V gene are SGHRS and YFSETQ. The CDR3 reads CASSLTGGDTEAFF. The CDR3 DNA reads TGCGCCAGCAGCTTGACAGGGGGAGACACTGAAGCTTTCTTT.

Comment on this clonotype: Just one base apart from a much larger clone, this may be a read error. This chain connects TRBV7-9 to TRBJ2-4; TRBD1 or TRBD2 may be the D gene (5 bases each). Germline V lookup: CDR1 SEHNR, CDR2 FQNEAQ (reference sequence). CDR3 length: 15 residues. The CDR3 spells CASSHMLGTKKIQYF. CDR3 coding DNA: TGTGCCAGCAGCCATATGTTAGGGACCAAAAAAATTCAGTACTTC.

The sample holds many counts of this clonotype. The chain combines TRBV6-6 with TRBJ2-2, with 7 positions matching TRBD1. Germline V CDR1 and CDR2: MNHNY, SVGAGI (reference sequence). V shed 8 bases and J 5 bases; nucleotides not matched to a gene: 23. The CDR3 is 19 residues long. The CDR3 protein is CASRGFTSLIQGKTGELFF. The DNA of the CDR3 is TGTGCCAGCCGAGGGTTTACGTCTCTAATACAGGGGAAAACCGGGGAGCTGTTTTTT.

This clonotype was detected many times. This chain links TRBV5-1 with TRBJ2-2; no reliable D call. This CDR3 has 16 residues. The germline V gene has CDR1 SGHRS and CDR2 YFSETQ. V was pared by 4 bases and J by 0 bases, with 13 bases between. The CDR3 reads CASSQESVANTGELFF. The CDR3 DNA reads TGCGCCAGCAGCCAGGAGTCCGTAGCGAACACCGGGGAGCTGTTTTTT.

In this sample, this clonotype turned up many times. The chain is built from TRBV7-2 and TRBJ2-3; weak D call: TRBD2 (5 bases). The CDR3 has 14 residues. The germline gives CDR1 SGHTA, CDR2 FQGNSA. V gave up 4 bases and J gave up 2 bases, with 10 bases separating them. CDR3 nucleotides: TGTGCCAGCAGCTCAAACGGGGACACAGATACGCAGTATTTT. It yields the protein CASSSNGDTDTQYF.

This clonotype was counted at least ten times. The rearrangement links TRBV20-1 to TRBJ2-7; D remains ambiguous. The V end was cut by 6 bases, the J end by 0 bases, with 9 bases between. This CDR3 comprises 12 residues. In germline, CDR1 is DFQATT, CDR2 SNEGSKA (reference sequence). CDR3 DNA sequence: TGCAGTGCGCGCAGGATCTCCTACGAGCAGTACTTC. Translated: CSARRISYEQYF.

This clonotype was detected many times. The CDR3 sequence is CASSPRARQSSYEQYF. CDR3 coding DNA: TGCGCCAGCAGCCCAAGAGCCAGGCAGAGCTCCTACGAGCAGTACTTC. The genes are TRBV5-1 and TRBJ2-7, with D hard to call. CDR3 length equals 16 residues. CDR1 is SGHRS, CDR2 YFSETQ, per germline. Trimming stripped 4 bases from V and 0 bases from J, with 17 bases between.